The 32 T cell receptor beta chains below were found in one sample sequenced in a study of blood T cell repertoires in COVID-19. Only in-frame clones appear in the TCRdb table, and some are missing; sequencing was by immunoSEQ multiplex PCR. Of around 260,000 clones listed, 87% are singletons. Material: peripheral blood. The source is a woman aged 45-65 years with acute or convalescent COVID-19.

The rearrangement joins TRBV29-1 to TRBJ2-3; TRBD2 might be the D (6 bases). CDR1 and CDR2 from the germline V gene are SQVTM and ANQGSEA. The V end was cut by 3 bases, the J end by 8 bases, with 18 bases between. This CDR3 is 14 amino acids long. The CDR3 sequence is CSVESRERTVTQYF. The CDR3, as DNA: TGCAGCGTTGAGTCCCGGGAGCGGACTGTTACGCAGTATTTT.

CDR3: CASSIWRNQPQHF. For the CDR3, the DNA is TGTGCCAGTAGTATATGGCGGAATCAGCCCCAGCATTTT. The chain combines TRBV19 with TRBJ1-5; D unresolved. CDR1 is LNHDA, CDR2 SQIVND, per germline (reference sequence). Trimming cost V 2 bases and J 4 bases, with 6 bases left between them. This CDR3 has 13 amino acids.

V gene TRBV28 combines with J gene TRBJ2-3; 7 bases map to TRBD1. This CDR3 is 17 amino acids long. V gave up 6 bases and J gave up 0 bases; unmatched junction bases: 12. CDR1 MDHEN and CDR2 SYDVKM come from the germline V gene. Here the CDR3 DNA reads TGTGCCAGCAGCCTACTCGGGACAGACCTTAGCACAGATACGCAGTATTTT. Its translation is CASSLLGTDLSTDTQYF.

The CDR3 DNA sequence: TGCGCCAGCAGCTCGTCGAGGGGTGGCGGGAGGACCTTTCGTGATAGTTACGAGCAGTACTTC. Its translation: CASSSSRGGGRTFRDSYEQYF. The J gene is TRBJ2-7, the V gene TRBV5-1; 8 bases line up with TRBD2. The CDR3 loop spans 21 amino acids. Germline-derived CDR1 and CDR2 are SGHRS and YFSETQ. V was clipped by 3 bases and J by 4 bases; unmatched bases: 27.

Turning to this clone: Germline and junction disagree at one end, which may indicate a read error. The V gene is TRBV6-1, the J gene TRBJ2-7; 7 bases are shared with TRBD2. Germline CDR1 is MNHNS and CDR2 is SASEGT. The CDR3 has 15 amino acids. In nucleotides, the CDR3 is TGTGCCAGCAGTGAAATCCGCGGGGGAGAGACGGAAATTGGCTTC. Protein sequence: CASSEIRGGETEIGF.

This sequence joins TRBV7-9 and TRBJ1-1; D unresolved. The germline CDR1 and CDR2 sequences are SEHNR and FQNEAQ (reference sequence). Trimming removed 5 bases at V and 1 base at J, with 17 bases between. The CDR3 is 16 residues long. The CDR3 sequence is CASSLREGGRNTEAFF. The CDR3 DNA reads TGTGCCAGCAGCCTTAGAGAGGGAGGGCGGAACACTGAAGCTTTCTTT.

The chain employs TRBV24-1 and TRBJ2-3, with 11 bases fitting TRBD1. CDR3 length equals 16 residues. Germline CDR1 KGHDR, CDR2 SFDVKD. The junction had 8 bases not matched to a gene; V was cut back by 7 bases and J by 3 bases. This CDR3 reads CATSGLGTGGTDTQYF. The CDR3 DNA reads as TGTGCCACCAGCGGACTAGGGACAGGGGGAACAGATACGCAGTATTTT.

J is TRBJ2-7 and V is TRBV19; 7 nucleotides line up with TRBD1. V was pared by 4 bases and J by 10 bases, with 10 bases of the junction left unmatched. The CDR3 contains 13 residues. Germline assignment: CDR1 LNHDA and CDR2 SQIVND (reference sequence). CDR3 sequence reads: CASSTPDRALQYF. DNA of the CDR3: TGTGCCAGTAGTACCCCCGACAGGGCTCTTCAGTACTTC. Together with reference TRBV19 and TRBJ2-7, the CDR3 gives the full variable domain: DGGITQSPKYLFRKEGQNVTLSCEQNLNHDAMYWYRQDPGQGLRLIYYSQIVNDFQKGDIAEGYSVSREKKESFPLTVTSAQKNPTAFYLCASSTPDRALQYFGPGTRLTVT.

This rearrangement joins TRBV13 to TRBJ2-1, with 7 bases aligning to TRBD2. From germline, CDR1 is PRHDT and CDR2 FYEKMQ (reference sequence). The CDR3 is 19 residues long. The trim removed 1 base at V and 4 bases at J, leaving 16 bases unmatched. The CDR3 spells CASSLESGDLSGLYNEQFF. In nucleotides, the CDR3 is TGTGCCAGCAGCTTAGAATCGGGGGACCTTAGCGGGCTATACAATGAGCAGTTCTTC. Based on the CDR3 plus reference TRBV13 and TRBJ2-1, the full variable domain is AAGVIQSPRHLIKEKRETATLKCYPIPRHDTVYWYQQGPGQDPQFLISFYEKMQSDKGSIPDRFSAQQFSDYHSELNMSSLELGDSALYFCASSLESGDLSGLYNEQFFGPGTRLTVL.

The V call is TRBV4-2, the J call TRBJ1-3, with D perhaps matching TRBD1 (5 bases). V lost 4 bases and J 0 bases, leaving 13 bases between the germline ends. The CDR3 spans 16 residues. Germline V CDR1 and CDR2: LGHNA, YNFKEQ. CDR3 region: CASSLSDIPSGNTIYF. The CDR3 coding sequence is TGTGCCAGCAGCCTGTCGGACATACCCTCTGGAAACACCATATATTTT.

This clone was recorded only once. J is TRBJ1-6 and V is TRBV7-2; perhaps TRBD1 as D (5 bases). The CDR3 spans 15 residues. The V gene lost 5 bases and the J gene lost 7 bases, with 15 bases spanning the gap. CDR1 and CDR2 from the germline V gene are SGHTA and FQGNSA. The CDR3 reads CASSLSWGENSPLHF. As DNA, the CDR3 is TGTGCCAGCAGCCTCTCGTGGGGCGAAAATTCACCCCTCCACTTT.

This chain joins TRBV5-4 and TRBJ2-2, with 7 bases that match TRBD1. The CDR3 contains 15 residues. The V gene's germline CDR1 is SGHNT and CDR2 YYREEE (reference sequence). Trimming cost V 4 bases and J 4 bases; bases outside gene matches: 7. The CDR3 sequence is CASSKGTERTGELFF. The DNA for the CDR3 is TGTGCCAGCAGCAAGGGGACAGAGCGCACCGGGGAGCTGTTTTTT.

The chain combines TRBV29-1 with TRBJ2-1; D is possibly TRBD1 (6 bases). The germline V gene has CDR1 SQVTM and CDR2 ANQGSEA. Trimming cost V 6 bases and J 0 bases, with 9 bases left between them. This CDR3 has 13 residues. CDR3 residues: CSVGQSSYNEQFF. In nucleotides, the CDR3 is TGCAGCGTAGGACAGAGCTCCTACAATGAGCAGTTCTTC.

The rearrangement links TRBV19 to TRBJ2-1; D possibly corresponds to TRBD1 (6 bases). The CDR3 is 14 residues long. The V end lost 0 bases, the J end lost 10 bases, and 13 bases lay between the germline ends. Germline values: CDR1 LNHDA, CDR2 SQIVND (reference sequence). DNA of the CDR3: TGTGCCAGTAGTATAGATGGGGGCTTTTTGGAGCAGTTCTTC. Its translation is CASSIDGGFLEQFF.

With respect to this clone: At the DNA level, this CDR3 is encoded by other sequences in the same sample as well. The chain carries TRBV7-3 and TRBJ2-1; D gene ambiguous. This CDR3 is 13 amino acids long. V was cut by 1 base and J by 5 bases, with 6 bases left in between. Germline loops: CDR1 SGHTA, CDR2 FQGTGA. The CDR3 bases are TGTGCCAGCAGCTTAAGTCAGAACAATGAGCAGTTCTTC. Protein product: CASSLSQNNEQFF.

The V call is TRBV7-2, the J call TRBJ1-5; perhaps TRBD1 as D (5 bases). V lost 5 bases, J lost 5 bases, and 16 bases lay in between. The germline gives CDR1 SGHTA, CDR2 FQGNSA. The CDR3 covers 15 residues. The CDR3 region is CASSPTGGVYQPQHF. CDR3 DNA sequence: TGTGCCAGCAGCCCCACTGGAGGGGTATATCAGCCCCAGCATTTT.

The J gene is TRBJ2-7, the V gene TRBV18, with 8 bases lining up with TRBD2. V was pared by 0 bases and J by 7 bases, with 11 bases of the junction left unmatched. Germline V lookup: CDR1 KGHSH, CDR2 LQKENI. This CDR3 region has 16 residues. As DNA, the CDR3 is TGTGCCAGCTCACCACCCTTGGTAGCGGGGTCTGGGGAGCAGTACTTC. Residues: CASSPPLVAGSGEQYF.

As DNA, the CDR3 is TGTGCCAGCAGCTCATCCTACTTCCGAACTAGCGGGAGGGCCAGGGATACGCAGTATTTT. This codes for CASSSSYFRTSGRARDTQYF. V usage is TRBV11-3 and J usage is TRBJ2-3, with TRBD2 matching 13 bases. Germline V gives CDR1 SGHNT, CDR2 YENEEA. This CDR3 contains 20 residues. After removal of 4 bases from V and 6 bases from J, the junction contained 19 bases not matched to a gene.

The rearrangement uses TRBV7-3 and TRBJ2-3; TRBD2 agrees at 7 bases. The J segment lost 1 base and the V segment lost 1 base, leaving 2 bases of the junction unmatched. CDR1 and CDR2 (germline): SGHTA, FQGTGA. CDR3 length equals 15 residues. In DNA, the CDR3 is TGTGCCAGCAGCTTAAGGCTAGCGGGCACAGATACGCAGTATTTT. Protein sequence: CASSLRLAGTDTQYF.

The CDR3 DNA is TGTGCCAGCAGTTTAGGGGGGGGTCGTGAGCAGTACTTC. This codes for CASSLGGGREQYF. This sequence joins TRBV27 and TRBJ2-7, with TRBD2 matching 7 bases. Trimming at V came to 2 bases and at J to 7 bases, leaving 5 bases not matched to a gene. The CDR3 consists of 13 residues. Germline CDR1 MNHEY, CDR2 SMNVEV (reference sequence).

In its sample, this clone was seen a few times. The J gene is TRBJ1-1, the V gene TRBV9; 7 positions match TRBD1. CDR1 is SGDLS and CDR2 is YYNGEE in the germline V gene. Trimming cost V 0 bases and J 0 bases; bases outside gene matches: 5. CDR3 size: 16 residues. CDR3 amino acids: CASSVAETGMNTEAFF. The CDR3 nucleotides are TGTGCCAGCAGCGTAGCTGAGACAGGGATGAACACTGAAGCTTTCTTT.

The V gene is TRBV28, the J gene TRBJ1-2; D unclear. V was shortened by 6 bases and J by 4 bases, with 12 bases between the two germline ends. There are 13 residues in the CDR3. Germline assignment: CDR1 MDHEN and CDR2 SYDVKM. Written as DNA, the CDR3 is TGTGCCAGCAGCCGTCTGGGCAGCTATGGCTACACCTTC. Translating it yields CASSRLGSYGYTF.

V and J are TRBV19 and TRBJ2-7; 8 nucleotides match TRBD1. Germline V gene lookup returns CDR1 LNHDA and CDR2 SQIVND (reference sequence). After removal of 5 bases from V and 3 bases from J, the junction contained 9 bases not matched to a gene. The length of the CDR3 is 15 residues. The CDR3 DNA reads TGTGCCAGTAGTCATATTAGGACAGGGCGCTACGAGCAGTACTTC. Its protein is CASSHIRTGRYEQYF.

CDR3 residues: CASSPLGTGDTDTQYF. CDR3 bases: TGTGCCAGCTCACCACTAGGGACAGGGGACACAGATACGCAGTATTTT. The rearrangement joins TRBV18 to TRBJ2-3; 10 bases fit TRBD1. V trimming: 1 base; J trimming: 2 bases; junction bases outside the gene matches: 3. The CDR3 loop spans 16 amino acids. CDR1 is KGHSH, CDR2 LQKENI, per germline.

The V gene is TRBV7-9, the J gene TRBJ1-2; D call uncertain. The CDR3 is 13 amino acids. In germline, CDR1 is SEHNR, CDR2 FQNEAQ (reference sequence). Trimming took off 7 bases at V and 6 bases at J, with 15 bases between the two ends. The CDR3 nucleotides are TGTGCCAGCAACTCCTCCCCGGTAAATGGCTACACCTTC. It specifies CASNSSPVNGYTF.

V and J are TRBV28 and TRBJ1-3; 7 bases agree with TRBD1. The CDR3 has 18 amino acids. Losses at the gene ends were 5 bases for V and 0 bases for J; bases not matched to a gene: 13. The germline V gene has CDR1 MDHEN and CDR2 SYDVKM. The CDR3 protein is CASSTVGRGFISGNTIYF. CDR3 in DNA: TGTGCCAGCAGTACTGTAGGCAGGGGGTTTATCTCTGGAAACACCATATATTTT.

This clone is a singleton in its sample. This chain connects TRBV9 to TRBJ2-5; the match to TRBD2 covers 9 bases. Germline CDR1 and CDR2: SGDLS and YYNGEE. V lost 0 bases and J lost 2; bases outside the gene matches: 5. The CDR3 consists of 16 residues. CDR3 amino acids: CASSVGSSGIQETQYF. The CDR3 DNA follows: TGTGCCAGCAGCGTAGGATCTAGCGGGATTCAAGAGACCCAGTACTTC. The full variable domain, with the rest looked up from reference TRBV9 and TRBJ2-5, is DSGVTQTPKHLITATGQRVTLRCSPRSGDLSVYWYQQSLDQGLQFLIQYYNGEERAKGNILERFSAQQFPDLHSELNLSSLELGDSALYFCASSVGSSGIQETQYFGPGTRLLVL.

This chain connects TRBV27 to TRBJ1-2; D is unclear. CDR1 and CDR2 (germline): MNHEY, SMNVEV (reference sequence). There are 13 residues in the CDR3. Trimming took off 6 bases at V and 4 bases at J, with 12 bases between the two ends. CDR3 in amino acids: CASSPGLLYGYTF. For the CDR3, the DNA is TGTGCCAGCAGCCCTGGGCTCCTCTATGGCTACACCTTC.

The gene calls are TRBV7-2 and TRBJ2-1, with D hard to call. Germline CDR1 and CDR2: SGHTA and FQGNSA. The CDR3 contains 13 residues. The V end lost 3 bases, the J end lost 2 bases, and 5 bases lay between the germline ends. CDR3: CASSFSAYNEQFF. The DNA of the CDR3 is TGTGCCAGCAGCTTTTCCGCCTACAATGAGCAGTTCTTC.

This clone is a singleton in its sample. V is TRBV9 and J is TRBJ2-5; possible D gene TRBD2, 5 bases. Germline V gene sequence: CDR1 SGDLS, CDR2 YYNGEE. The CDR3 length is 14 residues. Trimming stripped 2 bases from V and 4 bases from J, with 12 bases between. The CDR3 DNA sequence: TGTGCCAGCAGCGTTAGCGTTGGTGGAGAGACCCAGTACTTC. Residues: CASSVSVGGETQYF.

This clone appeared a single time. This chain connects TRBV29-1 to TRBJ1-2; D possibly corresponds to TRBD1 (5 bases). V lost 7 bases and J 4 bases, leaving 16 bases between the germline ends. This CDR3 has 13 residues. CDR1 SQVTM and CDR2 ANQGSEA come from the germline V gene. This chain's CDR3 is CSEKGPGLYGYTF. CDR3 nucleotides: TGCAGCGAAAAGGGCCCAGGGCTCTATGGCTACACCTTC.

The chain has TRBV27 and TRBJ2-1; 9 nucleotides align to TRBD2. Trimming took 5 bases from V and 4 from J; bases not matched to a gene: 6. The CDR3 loop spans 15 amino acids. Germline V CDR1 and CDR2: MNHEY, SMNVEV (reference sequence). The CDR3 DNA is TGTGCCAGCAGTCGGACTAGCGAAACATACAATGAGCAGTTCTTC. Translating gives CASSRTSETYNEQFF.